The clone carrying this TCR beta chain has at least ten counts. The antigen remains unidentified. The source of the sample is a study of blood T cells in healthy people across ages. Points from the study as a whole: Because donor CMV status was unknown, expanded clonotype changes were possibly confounded. In long-lived donors, naive CD4+ cell counts and diversity exceeded those of aged donors.

Germline loops: CDR1 SGHVS, CDR2 FNYEAQ. Trimming took off 4 bases at V and 3 bases at J, with 9 bases between the two ends. The CDR3 length is 13 residues. The authors ran a second PCR of 7 to 11 cycles using a sample-barcoded 5' primer and a J-beta primer mix. Every cDNA molecule bore a tag from a template-switch adaptor containing 12 random nucleotides. One entry per CDR3 protein results from TCRdb running MiXCR on the 5' RACE reads. The sample consists of some 1.7 million distinct CDR3 sequences, 28% of them appearing once. This TCR was sampled from a woman in her thirties in good health. Sequencing was carried out using blood. The rearrangement joins TRBV7-6 to TRBJ1-2; D is perhaps TRBD1 (6 bases). The CDR3 nucleotides are TGTGCCAGCAGCTCAGGGGTTGACTATGGCTACACCTTC. Protein sequence: CASSSGVDYGYTF.